The 30 T cell receptor beta chains given below trace back to one sample, sequenced in a study of OX40 agonist ivuxolimab in advanced cancers. TCRdb's copy holds only in-frame clones and misses some; the assay was immunoSEQ multiplex PCR. The data hold around 40,000 clones, with more than 75% observed a single time. Sequenced here: CD4+ or CD8+ T cells sorted from blood, sampled in a trial of the OX40 agonist ivuxolimab. Receptors originate from an adult with an advanced solid tumor such as melanoma, head and neck, liver or kidney cancer.

The chain employs TRBV10-3 and TRBJ2-1, with D possibly being TRBD2 (5 bases). CDR3 size: 12 residues. Germline V lookup: CDR1 ENHRY, CDR2 SYGVKD. CDR3: CASRAGGNEQFF. The DNA of the CDR3 is TGTGCGTCTCGGGCGGGTGGCAATGAGCAGTTCTTC.

This clone showed up just a few times. The chain is built from TRBV19 and TRBJ1-1, with a possible D match to TRBD1 (5 bases). The ends were cut back, 5 bases at V and 8 bases at J, with 18 bases in the middle. CDR3 length equals 14 residues. Germline assignment: CDR1 LNHDA and CDR2 SQIVND (reference sequence). The CDR3 DNA follows: TGTGCCAGTAGTCCCAGTGTGGGGCACTGGGAAGCTTTCTTT. Its translation is CASSPSVGHWEAFF.

The chain uses TRBV11-3 and TRBJ2-1; 12 nucleotides match TRBD2. The CDR3 extends over 17 amino acids. The germline CDR1 and CDR2 sequences are SGHNT and YENEEA. After removal of 1 base from V and 5 bases from J, the junction contained 6 bases not matched to a gene. The CDR3 region has the DNA TGTGCCAGCAGCTTAGCCCTCAGACTAGCGGGGGACAATGAGCAGTTCTTC. This codes for CASSLALRLAGDNEQFF.

The sample holds one count of this clone. J is TRBJ2-7 and V is TRBV6-5, with D possibly TRBD1 on 6 matching bases. V lost 2 bases to trimming and J lost 1 base, with 6 bases between them. There are 13 residues in the CDR3. Germline V gene sequence: CDR1 MNHEY, CDR2 SVGAGI. The CDR3, as DNA: TGTGCCAGCAGTTACGGACAGTCCTACGAGCAGTACTTC. Translating it yields CASSYGQSYEQYF.

This chain joins TRBV11-2 and TRBJ2-5; tentatively, D is TRBD2 (6 bases). There are 13 residues in the CDR3. Trimming cost V 4 bases and J 5 bases, with 11 bases left between them. The germline V gene encodes CDR1 SGHAT and CDR2 FQNNGV. CDR3 residues: CASSSWRGETQYF. In DNA, the CDR3 is TGTGCCAGCAGCTCCTGGAGGGGTGAGACCCAGTACTTC.

This clone showed up just once. The chain joins TRBV6-6 to TRBJ2-1; D possibly corresponds to TRBD2 (5 bases). In germline, CDR1 is MNHNY, CDR2 SVGAGI (reference sequence). The CDR3 consists of 13 residues. The V and J ends lost 6 bases and 5 bases respectively, with 11 bases between them. The CDR3 DNA is TGTGCCAGCAGGGGAGTGAGCGACAATGAGCAGTTCTTC. Its protein is CASRGVSDNEQFF.

This chain uses TRBV15 with TRBJ1-5; 10 nucleotides agree with TRBD1. The CDR3 is 14 residues long. The V segment lost 8 bases and the J segment 6 bases; nucleotides outside the gene matches: 7. The germline V gene has CDR1 LNHNV and CDR2 YYDKDF (reference sequence). The DNA for the CDR3 is TGTGCCACCCATGGGACAGGGGTTGGTCAGCCCCAGCATTTT. It encodes CATHGTGVGQPQHF.

This chain's CDR3 is CASSYRGSNQPQHF. The CDR3 region has the DNA TGTGCCAGTAGCTACAGGGGTAGCAATCAGCCCCAGCATTTT. This sequence joins TRBV19 and TRBJ1-5; the match to TRBD1 covers 7 bases. V dropped 6 bases and J dropped 0; count of bases not matched to a gene: 2. Germline V gives CDR1 LNHDA, CDR2 SQIVND (reference sequence). The CDR3 loop spans 14 amino acids.

The J gene is TRBJ2-1, the V gene TRBV18, with D hard to call. In germline, CDR1 is KGHSH, CDR2 LQKENI. The CDR3 extends over 14 amino acids. V lost 2 bases and J 1 base, leaving 6 bases between the germline ends. CDR3 protein: CASSPTGSYNEQFF. DNA for the CDR3: TGTGCCAGCTCACCAACGGGTTCCTACAATGAGCAGTTCTTC. Together with reference TRBV18 and TRBJ2-1, the CDR3 gives the full variable domain: NAGVMQNPRHLVRRRGQEARLRCSPMKGHSHVYWYRQLPEEGLKFMVYLQKENIIDESGMPKERFSAEFPKEGPSILRIQQVVRGDSAAYFCASSPTGSYNEQFFGPGTRLTVL.

This clone came up once. V is TRBV7-2 and J is TRBJ1-4; no clear D gene. The CDR3 runs to 16 residues. Germline V gene data show CDR1 as SGHTA and CDR2 as FQGNSA. Trimming took off 4 bases at V and 0 bases at J, with 12 bases between the two ends. The CDR3 is CASSWVWGSTNEKLFF. The CDR3 DNA reads TGTGCCAGCAGCTGGGTCTGGGGTTCAACTAATGAAAAACTGTTTTTT.

This sequence joins TRBV5-6 and TRBJ2-3; 8 nucleotides line up with TRBD2. This CDR3 is built from 16 residues. Germline V CDR1 and CDR2: SGHDT, YYEEEE. Trimming removed 6 bases from V and 2 bases from J; junction bases left unmatched: 11. CDR3 sequence: CASTFPAGDLTDTQYF. CDR3 bases: TGTGCCAGCACCTTCCCAGCGGGGGACCTCACAGATACGCAGTATTTT.

This chain connects TRBV7-9 to TRBJ2-7; D is undetermined. V lost 1 base and J 0 bases, leaving 13 bases between the germline ends. The CDR3 sequence is 16 residues long. Germline CDR1 reads SEHNR; CDR2 reads FQNEAQ (reference sequence). CDR3 sequence reads: CASSLVLEIGSYEQYF. The DNA for the CDR3 is TGTGCCAGCAGCTTAGTGCTCGAGATCGGCTCCTACGAGCAGTACTTC.

In this sample, this clone turned up a few times. The chain couples TRBV19 to TRBJ1-3, with D unresolved. The germline CDR1 and CDR2 sequences are LNHDA and SQIVND (reference sequence). This CDR3 spans 11 amino acids. V was pared by 11 bases and J by 3 bases, with 8 bases between. CDR3 coding DNA: TGTGCCTGCCTCCATGGAAACACCATATATTTT. It yields the protein CACLHGNTIYF.

V and J are TRBV10-3 and TRBJ2-7; D gene uncertain. This CDR3 contains 13 residues. Germline V gene sequence: CDR1 ENHRY, CDR2 SYGVKD. The V gene lost 0 bases and the J gene lost 5 bases, with 8 bases spanning the gap. CDR3 sequence (DNA): TGTGCCATCAGTGAGTCTTTACGGGACGAGCAGTACTTC. Its protein product is CAISESLRDEQYF.

This sequence joins TRBV11-3 and TRBJ2-4, with TRBD1 matching 7 bases. The CDR3 runs 13 residues. The V and J ends lost 6 bases and 7 bases, in that order; junction bases with no gene match: 6. Germline V CDR1 and CDR2: SGHNT, YENEEA. CDR3 coding DNA: TGTGCCAGCAGTGACAGGGCACTGAACATTCAGTACTTC. It encodes CASSDRALNIQYF.

The chain recombines TRBV6-5 with TRBJ2-1; D is ambiguous. V was trimmed by 8 bases and J by 2 bases, leaving 13 bases between them. Germline V gene lookup returns CDR1 MNHEY and CDR2 SVGAGI. The CDR3 has 14 residues. The CDR3 protein is CASASTPTYNEQFF. The DNA of the CDR3 is TGTGCCAGCGCCTCAACTCCCACCTACAATGAGCAGTTCTTC.

V gene TRBV10-2 combines with J gene TRBJ1-2; 7 nucleotides agree with TRBD1. Germline values: CDR1 WSHSY, CDR2 SAAADI. This CDR3 spans 14 amino acids. The trim removed 3 bases at V and 4 bases at J, leaving 5 bases unmatched. As DNA, the CDR3 is TGCGCCAGCAGTGATGGGGGACAGATCTATGGCTACACCTTC. Its translation: CASSDGGQIYGYTF.

The chain recombines TRBV7-9 with TRBJ2-2, with 8 bases lining up with TRBD2. This CDR3 spans 18 amino acids. V trimming: 1 base; J trimming: 0 bases; junction bases outside the gene matches: 7. Germline lookup yields CDR1 SEHNR and CDR2 FQNEAQ (reference sequence). The CDR3 region is CASSLDFSGASNTGELFF. For the CDR3, the DNA is TGTGCCAGCAGCTTAGATTTTAGCGGGGCGTCGAACACCGGGGAGCTGTTTTTT. The full variable domain, completed using reference TRBV7-9 and TRBJ2-2, is DTGVSQNPRHKITKRGQNVTFRCDPISEHNRLYWYRQTLGQGPEFLTYFQNEAQLEKSRLLSDRFSAERPKGSFSTLEIQRTEQGDSAMYLCASSLDFSGASNTGELFFGEGSRLTVL.

The chain is built from TRBV29-1 and TRBJ2-7, with 10 bases matching TRBD1. The CDR3 runs to 13 residues. V lost 6 bases to trimming and J lost 2 bases; unmatched junction nucleotides: 4. CDR1 and CDR2 from the germline V gene are SQVTM and ANQGSEA. CDR3 sequence reads: CSVGQGRTYEQYF. CDR3 coding DNA: TGCAGCGTGGGACAGGGGAGGACCTACGAGCAGTACTTC.

V gene TRBV7-6 combines with J gene TRBJ2-7, with 10 bases that match TRBD1. From germline, CDR1 is SGHVS and CDR2 FNYEAQ. V dropped 5 bases and J dropped 2; count of bases not matched to a gene: 6. The CDR3 runs to 15 residues. CDR3: CASSPGTGVAYEQYF. CDR3 coding DNA: TGTGCCAGCAGCCCTGGGACAGGGGTGGCCTACGAGCAGTACTTC.

This chain connects TRBV10-3 to TRBJ2-5; D is perhaps TRBD1 or TRBD2 (6 bases each). The CDR3 extends over 14 amino acids. Germline CDR1 is ENHRY and CDR2 is SYGVKD. V dropped 3 bases and J dropped 3 bases, with 11 bases sitting between them. The CDR3 here is CAISDSGAEETQYF. CDR3 bases: TGTGCCATCAGTGATTCGGGGGCGGAAGAGACCCAGTACTTC.

The chain combines TRBV6-1 with TRBJ1-2, with D possibly TRBD1 on 5 matching bases. The V gene lost 5 bases and the J gene lost 11 bases, with 18 bases spanning the gap. The CDR3 covers 13 residues. Per the germline V gene, CDR1 is MNHNS and CDR2 is SASEGT. The CDR3 loop is CASSPPGALGYTF. CDR3 in DNA: TGTGCCAGCAGTCCCCCTGGGGCATTGGGGTACACCTTC.

V is TRBV9 and J is TRBJ2-3; either TRBD1 or TRBD2 may supply D (5 bases each). V was trimmed by 5 bases and J by 4 bases, leaving 11 bases between them. CDR3 length: 13 residues. Germline lookup yields CDR1 SGDLS and CDR2 YYNGEE. The CDR3: CASRGWDADTQYF. The CDR3 coding sequence is TGTGCCAGCAGGGGGTGGGACGCAGATACGCAGTATTTT. The variable domain in full, with the rest retrieved from reference TRBV9 and TRBJ2-3, is DSGVTQTPKHLITATGQRVTLRCSPRSGDLSVYWYQQSLDQGLQFLIQYYNGEERAKGNILERFSAQQFPDLHSELNLSSLELGDSALYFCASRGWDADTQYFGPGTRLTVL.

The table lists this clone with a few counts. The rearrangement uses TRBV18 and TRBJ2-3; tentatively, D is TRBD1 (6 bases). V shed 1 base and J shed 1 base, with 9 bases lying between them. The CDR3 is 15 amino acids. The V gene's germline CDR1 is KGHSH and CDR2 LQKENI. Here the CDR3 DNA reads TGTGCCAGCTCACCACTCCACAGGGGCACAGATACGCAGTATTTT. The encoded protein is CASSPLHRGTDTQYF.

The rearrangement links TRBV5-1 to TRBJ2-2, with a tentative D call TRBD1 (6 bases). CDR1 and CDR2 from the germline V gene are SGHRS and YFSETQ. This CDR3 spans 16 amino acids. With 5 bases removed from V and 2 bases from J, the gap between germline ends came to 16 bases. The CDR3 DNA is TGCGCCAGCAGACTGACGGGACAACCCAACACCGGGGAGCTGTTTTTT. Residues: CASRLTGQPNTGELFF.

V usage is TRBV27 and J usage is TRBJ2-2; D unresolved. CDR3 size: 13 residues. The germline V gene encodes CDR1 MNHEY and CDR2 SMNVEV (reference sequence). V was shortened by 9 bases and J by 4 bases, with 12 bases between the two germline ends. CDR3 loop: CASLVTGTGELFF. DNA for the CDR3: TGTGCCAGTCTAGTGACGGGCACCGGGGAGCTGTTTTTT.

This chain joins TRBV2 and TRBJ2-3, with TRBD2 matching 9 bases. The CDR3 is made up of 18 amino acids. Germline values: CDR1 SNHLY, CDR2 FYNNEI. V trimming: 7 bases; J trimming: 0 bases; junction bases outside the gene matches: 14. The CDR3 protein is CASKETPSGIPSTDTQYF. Written as DNA, the CDR3 is TGTGCCAGCAAGGAGACGCCTAGCGGGATACCCAGCACAGATACGCAGTATTTT.

This clone was recorded a few times. The chain couples TRBV11-2 to TRBJ1-1; TRBD1 aligns across 9 bases. The CDR3 length is 14 residues. V lost 4 bases and J lost 4; bases outside the gene matches: 4. The germline V gene has CDR1 SGHAT and CDR2 FQNNGV. The CDR3 loop is CASSWGTGPTEAFF. In DNA form, the CDR3 reads TGTGCCAGCAGCTGGGGGACAGGGCCCACTGAAGCTTTCTTT.

The CDR3 loop is CASSITRAETQYF. In nucleotides, the CDR3 is TGTGCCAGTAGTATTACTCGGGCGGAGACCCAGTACTTC. The V and J genes are TRBV19 and TRBJ2-5; no reliable D call. The CDR3 runs to 13 residues. The germline V and J ends were trimmed by 3 bases and 5 bases, with 10 bases remaining between them. Germline V gene lookup returns CDR1 LNHDA and CDR2 SQIVND (reference sequence).

This clone was detected once. This sequence joins TRBV15 and TRBJ2-7; the match to TRBD1 covers 10 bases. V trimming: 5 bases; J trimming: 3 bases; junction bases outside the gene matches: 7. Germline values: CDR1 LNHNV, CDR2 YYDKDF (reference sequence). The CDR3 is 15 amino acids. The CDR3 spells CATSGPGQGYYEQYF. DNA for the CDR3: TGTGCCACCAGCGGCCCGGGACAGGGGTACTACGAGCAGTACTTC. The variable domain in full, completed from reference TRBV15 and TRBJ2-7, reads DAMVIQNPRYQVTQFGKPVTLSCSQTLNHNVMYWYQQKSSQAPKLLFHYYDKDFNNEADTPDNFQSRRPNTSFCFLDIRSPGLGDTAMYLCATSGPGQGYYEQYFGPGTRLTVT.